This entry features one T cell receptor (beta chain) sequence. This sample is part of a study of Graves' ophthalmopathy and Graves' hyperthyroidism. The wider study: Before any treatment, peripheral blood was taken at the initial diagnosis.

The CDR3 spans 16 residues. J was trimmed by 3 bases and V by 6 bases; bases with no gene match: 10. In this cohort, patients with other autoimmune diseases, uncontrolled infections, pregnancy or lactation were excluded. Patients were diagnosed from clinical symptoms, serum thyroxine, TRAb, thyroid ultrasound and orbital computed tomography. Amplified material comprised TCR beta CDR3 regions derived from RNA transcripts. Following a first-round RT-PCR that used HTBI primers, a second-round multiplex PCR was carried out. TCRdb passed the multiplex PCR reads through MiXCR, listing each CDR3 protein once. Counted here are about 620,000 distinct CDR3 sequences, 22% occurring once; the ten biggest clones make up approximately 7%.

This receptor was identified in a woman under 30 with stable Graves' hyperthyroidism. Some clones in this sample may be carry-over from other donors' samples. The rearrangement links TRBV12-3 or TRBV12-4 to TRBJ2-7; TRBD1 matches 11 bases. The sample consisted of peripheral blood. CDR3 region: CASSPRDRGFVYEQYF. The CDR3 DNA is TGTGCCAGCAGCCCCCGGGACAGGGGGTTTGTCTACGAGCAGTACTTC.